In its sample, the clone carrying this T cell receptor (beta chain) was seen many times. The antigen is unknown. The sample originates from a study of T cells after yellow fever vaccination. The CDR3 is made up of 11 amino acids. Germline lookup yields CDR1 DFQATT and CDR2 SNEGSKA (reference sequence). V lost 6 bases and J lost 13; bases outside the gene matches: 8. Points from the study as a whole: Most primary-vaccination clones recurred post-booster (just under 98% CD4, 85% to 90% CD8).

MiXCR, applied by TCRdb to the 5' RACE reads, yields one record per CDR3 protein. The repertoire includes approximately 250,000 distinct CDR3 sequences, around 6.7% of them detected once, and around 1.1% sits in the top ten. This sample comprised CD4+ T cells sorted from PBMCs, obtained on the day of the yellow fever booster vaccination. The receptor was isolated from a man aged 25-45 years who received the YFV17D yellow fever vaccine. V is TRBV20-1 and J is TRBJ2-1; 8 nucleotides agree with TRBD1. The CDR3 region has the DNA TGCAGTGCACTCGGACAGGGCACACAGTTCTTC. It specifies CSALGQGTQFF.